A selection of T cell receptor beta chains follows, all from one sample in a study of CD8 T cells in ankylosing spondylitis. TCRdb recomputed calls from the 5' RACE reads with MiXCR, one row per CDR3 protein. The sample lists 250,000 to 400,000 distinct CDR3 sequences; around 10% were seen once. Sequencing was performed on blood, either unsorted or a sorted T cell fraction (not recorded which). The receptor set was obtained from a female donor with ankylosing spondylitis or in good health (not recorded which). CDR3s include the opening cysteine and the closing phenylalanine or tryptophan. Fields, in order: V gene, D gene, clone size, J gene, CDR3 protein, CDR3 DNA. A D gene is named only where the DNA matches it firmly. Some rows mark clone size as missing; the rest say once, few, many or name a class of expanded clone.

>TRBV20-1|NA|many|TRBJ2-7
CSARVAGVTYEQYF
TGCAGTGCTAGGGTGGCAGGGGTAACCTACGAGCAGTACTTC
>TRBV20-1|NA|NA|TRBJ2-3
CSARDYPAKSPQYF
TGCAGTGCTAGAGATTATCCGGCTAAGTCTCCGCAGTATTTT
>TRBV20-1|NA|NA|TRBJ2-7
CSVLSHGRENEQYF
TGCAGTGTCCTCTCCCACGGGAGAGAGAACGAGCAGTACTTC
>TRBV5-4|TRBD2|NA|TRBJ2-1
CASRNTTGGPREQFF
TGTGCCAGCAGGAACACCACGGGGGGGCCGAGAGAGCAGTTCTTC
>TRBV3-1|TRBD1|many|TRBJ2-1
CASSQVLRTGVNEQFF
TGTGCCAGCAGCCAAGTTTTGCGGACAGGGGTCAATGAGCAGTTCTTC
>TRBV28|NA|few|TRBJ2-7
CASSARQALSYEQYF
TGTGCCAGCAGTGCGAGACAGGCCCTCTCCTACGAGCAGTACTTC
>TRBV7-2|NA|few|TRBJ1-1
CASRTGGGFRDTEAFF
TGTGCCAGCAGGACCGGGGGGGGATTTAGGGACACTGAAGCTTTCTTT
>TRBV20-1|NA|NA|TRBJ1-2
CSATLLDGYTF
TGCAGTGCAACCCTCCTGGACGGCTACACCTTC
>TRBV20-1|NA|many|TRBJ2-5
CSAPVLPGQETQYF
TGCAGTGCTCCCGTCCTTCCGGGCCAAGAGACCCAGTACTTC
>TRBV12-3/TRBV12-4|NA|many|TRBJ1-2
CASSLDVSAGYTF
TGTGCCAGCAGTTTAGATGTCTCCGCTGGCTACACCTTC
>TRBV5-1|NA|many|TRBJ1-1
CASSSSPSASPNTEAFF
TGCGCCAGCAGCTCTAGCCCCTCCGCATCGCCGAACACTGAAGCTTTCTTT
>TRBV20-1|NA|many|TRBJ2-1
CSAYAPKGEQFF
TGCAGTGCCTACGCCCCAAAGGGTGAGCAGTTCTTC